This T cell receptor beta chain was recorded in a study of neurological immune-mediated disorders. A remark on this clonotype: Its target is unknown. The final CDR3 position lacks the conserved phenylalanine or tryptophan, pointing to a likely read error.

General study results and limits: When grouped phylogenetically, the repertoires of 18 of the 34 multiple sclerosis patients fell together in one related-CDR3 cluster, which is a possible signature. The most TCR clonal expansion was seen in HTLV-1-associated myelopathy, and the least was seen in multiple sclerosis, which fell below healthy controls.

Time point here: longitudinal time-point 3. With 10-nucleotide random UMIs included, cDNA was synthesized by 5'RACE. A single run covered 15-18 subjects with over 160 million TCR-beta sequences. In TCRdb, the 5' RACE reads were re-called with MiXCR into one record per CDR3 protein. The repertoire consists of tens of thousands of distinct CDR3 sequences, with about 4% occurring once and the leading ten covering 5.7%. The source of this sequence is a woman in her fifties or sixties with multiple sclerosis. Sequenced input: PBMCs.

The CDR3 is CASSAQGYGNTIYC. The CDR3 bases are TGTGCCAGCAGCGCCCAGGGGTACGGAAACACCATATATTGT. The chain joins TRBV9 to TRBJ1-3; tentatively, D is TRBD1 (6 bases). The CDR3 extends over 14 amino acids. Germline values: CDR1 SGDLS, CDR2 YYNGEE. Trimming shortened V by 3 bases and J by 4 bases, and 11 bases separated the two germline ends.